These 28 T cell receptor beta chains came from one sample sequenced in a study of blood T cell repertoires in COVID-19. Sequenced by immunoSEQ multiplex PCR; TCRdb stores in-frame clones only, minus some. The top ten clones hold around 6% of a sample with some 270,000 clones, more than 70% of them seen once. The material sequenced was peripheral blood. Receptors originate from a woman older than 75 with COVID-19, enrolled during active disease.

This chain connects TRBV3-1 (or the pseudogene TRBV3-2) to TRBJ1-2; 12 positions agree with TRBD1. The CDR3 is made up of 16 amino acids. V trimming: 0 bases; J trimming: 8 bases; junction bases outside the gene matches: 7. From germline, CDR1 is LGHDT and CDR2 YNNKEL (reference sequence). In DNA, the CDR3 is TGTGCCAGCAGCCAAGAAGGGACAGGGGGCTTTCGGGGCTACACCTTC. Translated, it gives CASSQEGTGGFRGYTF.

J is TRBJ1-2 and V is TRBV18, with D perhaps TRBD1 (6 bases). Trimming took off 6 bases at V and 0 bases at J, with 11 bases between the two ends. Germline assignment: CDR1 KGHSH and CDR2 LQKENI. The CDR3 sequence is 14 residues long. CDR3 nucleotides: TGTGCCAGCTCCAAAGGGGGGGCTAACTATGGCTACACCTTC. Translation: CASSKGGANYGYTF.

This clone has more than one count but fewer than ten. The rearrangement joins TRBV6-5 to TRBJ1-1, with D uncertain. CDR1 is MNHEY, CDR2 SVGAGI, per germline. The germline V and J ends were trimmed by 4 bases and 6 bases, with 15 bases remaining between them. This CDR3 is built from 14 residues. CDR3: CASSLRLRRAEAFF. The CDR3 DNA sequence: TGTGCCAGCAGTTTGCGCCTGCGGCGGGCTGAAGCTTTCTTT.

This sequence joins TRBV7-9 and TRBJ1-2; D is undetermined. V was cut by 5 bases and J by 8 bases, with 18 bases left in between. Germline V CDR1 and CDR2: SEHNR, FQNEAQ (reference sequence). There are 14 residues in the CDR3. CDR3: CASSDPEAGLGYTF. As DNA, the CDR3 is TGTGCCAGCAGCGATCCGGAAGCAGGTTTGGGCTACACCTTC.

This chain joins TRBV5-1 and TRBJ2-3; TRBD1 aligns across 8 bases. Germline V gene lookup returns CDR1 SGHRS and CDR2 YFSETQ. There are 17 residues in the CDR3. The V segment lost 4 bases and the J segment 0 bases; nucleotides outside the gene matches: 10. The CDR3 loop reads CASSPGQGGESTDTQYF. The CDR3 DNA reads as TGCGCCAGCAGCCCCGGACAGGGAGGAGAGAGCACAGATACGCAGTATTTT. The variable domain in full, completed from reference TRBV5-1 and TRBJ2-3, reads KAGVTQTPRYLIKTRGQQVTLSCSPISGHRSVSWYQQTPGQGLQFLFEYFSETQRNKGNFPGRFSGRQFSNSRSEMNVSTLELGDSALYLCASSPGQGGESTDTQYFGPGTRLTVL.

The rearrangement joins TRBV6-5 to TRBJ2-1; no reliable D call. V dropped 5 bases and J dropped 0 bases, with 11 bases sitting between them. CDR1 MNHEY and CDR2 SVGAGI come from the germline V gene. The CDR3 runs to 15 residues. CDR3 protein: CASSPGARSYNEQFF. CDR3 DNA: TGTGCCAGCAGTCCAGGTGCCCGCTCCTACAATGAGCAGTTCTTC.

The chain couples TRBV7-9 to TRBJ1-1, with a possible D match to TRBD1 (6 bases). Germline V lookup: CDR1 SEHNR, CDR2 FQNEAQ (reference sequence). The CDR3 is 14 amino acids. The V gene lost 8 bases and the J gene lost 1 base, with 14 bases spanning the gap. The CDR3 is CASQPGQANTEAFF. In DNA, the CDR3 is TGTGCCAGCCAACCGGGACAAGCGAACACTGAAGCTTTCTTT.

The V gene is TRBV5-1, the J gene TRBJ1-1, with D unclear. From germline, CDR1 is SGHRS and CDR2 YFSETQ. The CDR3 has 14 residues. The V and J ends lost 5 bases and 1 base respectively, with 12 bases between them. The chain's CDR3 is CASSTRTTNTEAFF. For the CDR3, the DNA is TGCGCCAGCAGTACCCGCACTACGAACACTGAAGCTTTCTTT.

This rearrangement joins TRBV6-1 to TRBJ2-1, with a weak D call TRBD1 (6 bases). This CDR3 has 15 amino acids. V was cut by 6 bases and J by 7 bases, with 19 bases left in between. Germline CDR1 is MNHNS and CDR2 is SASEGT. This CDR3 reads CASRFEGGERNEQFF. The CDR3 nucleotides read TGTGCCAGCAGGTTCGAAGGGGGAGAGAGGAATGAGCAGTTCTTC.

The chain combines TRBV5-1 with TRBJ2-3, with D perhaps TRBD1 (5 bases). CDR1 is SGHRS and CDR2 is YFSETQ in the germline V gene. With 0 bases removed from V and 6 bases from J, the gap between germline ends came to 17 bases. CDR3 length: 16 residues. CDR3 DNA sequence: TGCGCCAGCAGCTTGGCCGAGACCGCCAGGGCGGATACGCAGTATTTT. Protein sequence: CASSLAETARADTQYF.

This chain links TRBV6-6 with TRBJ2-5; tentative D call: TRBD2 (5 bases). V lost 0 bases and J 5 bases, leaving 7 bases between the germline ends. There are 13 residues in the CDR3. Germline-derived CDR1 and CDR2 are MNHNY and SVGAGI (reference sequence). For the CDR3, the DNA is TGTGCCAGCAGTTACTCAACTAGGGAGACCCAGTACTTC. It specifies CASSYSTRETQYF.

This clone showed up just once. This chain links TRBV3-1 (or the pseudogene TRBV3-2) with TRBJ1-3; no firm D call. Trimming left V 7 bases short and J 2 bases short, with 6 bases between. CDR1 LGHDT and CDR2 YNNKEL come from the germline V gene (reference sequence). The CDR3 runs to 12 residues. CDR3 coding DNA: TGTGCCAGCAACCGAGCTGGAAACACCATATATTTT. Translated: CASNRAGNTIYF.

This clone showed up just a few times. This chain connects TRBV7-9 to TRBJ1-5, with TRBD1 matching over 7 bases. Germline V gives CDR1 SEHNR, CDR2 FQNEAQ (reference sequence). CDR3 size: 18 residues. V lost 5 bases to trimming and J lost 3 bases; unmatched junction nucleotides: 16. CDR3 region: CASSPGKSTTGINQPQHF. CDR3 coding DNA: TGTGCCAGCAGCCCGGGAAAGTCAACGACAGGGATCAATCAGCCCCAGCATTTT.

This chain connects TRBV28 to TRBJ1-4; D gene unclear. V was trimmed by 3 bases and J by 7 bases, leaving 15 bases between them. CDR3 size: 15 residues. Per germline, CDR1 MDHEN and CDR2 SYDVKM. The CDR3 sequence: CASSFTFSFGEKLFF. The CDR3 coding sequence is TGTGCCAGCAGTTTTACTTTTAGCTTTGGTGAAAAACTGTTTTTT.

V usage is TRBV18 and J usage is TRBJ2-5; 8 positions match TRBD2. Per germline, CDR1 KGHSH and CDR2 LQKENI. CDR3 length equals 15 residues. The trim removed 2 bases at V and 3 bases at J, leaving 5 bases unmatched. CDR3 bases: TGTGCCAGCTCACCAGGGACTAGGGGAGAAGAGACCCAGTACTTC. It yields the protein CASSPGTRGEETQYF.

This rearrangement joins TRBV4-3 to TRBJ2-5; D might be TRBD2 (5 bases). Germline values: CDR1 LGHNA, CDR2 YSLEER. V was clipped by 0 bases and J by 2 bases, with 13 bases between them. This CDR3 contains 16 residues. CDR3 sequence reads: CASSQDRLLGQETQYF. The DNA for the CDR3 is TGCGCCAGCAGCCAAGACCGGCTACTAGGACAAGAGACCCAGTACTTC.

This CDR3 reads CASSISSQTGTEAFF. The CDR3 DNA sequence: TGTGCCAGTAGTATCTCCTCCCAAACGGGCACTGAAGCTTTCTTT. This chain uses TRBV19 with TRBJ1-1; D call uncertain. The CDR3 contains 15 residues. Per the germline V gene, CDR1 is LNHDA and CDR2 is SQIVND (reference sequence). With 3 bases removed from V and 4 bases from J, the gap between germline ends came to 15 bases.

The CDR3 DNA reads as TGTGCCAGTAGCCCGGACAGGGGGCGAGCCTACGAGCAGTACTTC. Its protein is CASSPDRGRAYEQYF. V and J are TRBV19 and TRBJ2-7; 11 positions match TRBD1. This CDR3 spans 15 amino acids. CDR1 and CDR2 (germline): LNHDA, SQIVND (reference sequence). V was pared by 6 bases and J by 2 bases, with 6 bases of the junction left unmatched.

This sequence joins TRBV19 and TRBJ1-1, with no clear D. The CDR3 has 14 amino acids. The V end lost 4 bases, the J end lost 1 base, and 10 bases lay between the germline ends. Per germline, CDR1 LNHDA and CDR2 SQIVND (reference sequence). DNA for the CDR3: TGTGCCAGTAGTAAGGCAGCGAAGAACACTGAAGCTTTCTTT. Translating it yields CASSKAAKNTEAFF. Complete variable domain (other parts from reference TRBV19 and TRBJ1-1): DGGITQSPKYLFRKEGQNVTLSCEQNLNHDAMYWYRQDPGQGLRLIYYSQIVNDFQKGDIAEGYSVSREKKESFPLTVTSAQKNPTAFYLCASSKAAKNTEAFFGQGTRLTVV.

This chain joins TRBV6-6 and TRBJ2-7; TRBD1 agrees at 9 bases. The CDR3 runs to 13 residues. Losses at the gene ends were 6 bases for V and 5 bases for J; bases not matched to a gene: 5. The V gene's germline CDR1 is MNHNY and CDR2 SVGAGI (reference sequence). The DNA of the CDR3 is TGTGCCAGCAGGCCGGGACAGGGCCACGAGCAGTACTTC. Its translation is CASRPGQGHEQYF.

In its sample, this clone was seen once. V gene TRBV19 combines with J gene TRBJ1-5; D possibly corresponds to TRBD1 (6 bases). Germline V gene sequence: CDR1 LNHDA, CDR2 SQIVND (reference sequence). Between the trimmed V and J ends, which lost 2 bases and 2 bases, there was a span of 10 bases. The CDR3 runs to 15 residues. CDR3 amino acids: CASSIMAGGNQPQHF. DNA for the CDR3: TGTGCCAGTAGTATAATGGCAGGGGGCAATCAGCCCCAGCATTTT.

A few counts support this clone. CDR3 nucleotide sequence: TGCAGCGCCCTAAACACTGAAGCTTTCTTT. Protein: CSALNTEAFF. The chain employs TRBV29-1 and TRBJ1-1, with unresolved D. The germline CDR1 and CDR2 sequences are SQVTM and ANQGSEA. CDR3 length equals 10 residues. V lost 7 bases and J lost 2, with 5 bases in between. Filled out from reference TRBV29-1 and TRBJ1-1, the complete variable domain reads SAVISQKPSRDICQRGTSLTIQCQVDSQVTMMFWYRQQPGQSLTLIATANQGSEATYESGFVIDKFPISRPNLTFSTLTVSNMSPEDSSIYLCSALNTEAFFGQGTRLTVV.

V usage is TRBV9 and J usage is TRBJ2-7; no clear D. V was trimmed by 6 bases and J by 5 bases, leaving 12 bases between them. In germline, CDR1 is SGDLS, CDR2 YYNGEE. This CDR3 comprises 12 residues. The CDR3 DNA follows: TGTGCCAGCATAACCGAGTACCACGAGCAGTACGTC. This gives the protein CASITEYHEQYV.

This rearrangement joins TRBV18 to TRBJ1-2; D is possibly TRBD1 (5 bases). V lost 2 bases to trimming and J lost 3 bases, with 13 bases between them. The V gene's germline CDR1 is KGHSH and CDR2 LQKENI. This CDR3 has 15 residues. The CDR3 is CASSPAHGGDYGYTF. The CDR3 nucleotides are TGTGCCAGCTCACCAGCCCACGGGGGGGACTATGGCTACACCTTC. The variable domain in full, completed from reference TRBV18 and TRBJ1-2, reads NAGVMQNPRHLVRRRGQEARLRCSPMKGHSHVYWYRQLPEEGLKFMVYLQKENIIDESGMPKERFSAEFPKEGPSILRIQQVVRGDSAAYFCASSPAHGGDYGYTFGSGTRLTVV.

This clone was counted only a few times. CDR3 residues: CASRDSGGPRLDTQYF. The CDR3 nucleotides are TGCGCCAGCCGGGACTCGGGGGGGCCCCGGCTGGATACGCAGTATTTT. This sequence joins TRBV10-2 and TRBJ2-3, with 8 positions matching TRBD2. Germline lookup yields CDR1 WSHSY and CDR2 SAAADI. V lost 8 bases, J lost 6 bases, and 16 bases stayed unmatched. The CDR3 loop spans 16 amino acids.

With respect to this clone: The junction and the germline gene differ at one end; a read error may be behind it. The chain has TRBV7-9 and TRBJ2-1; no clear D. The CDR3 covers 12 residues. Germline lookup yields CDR1 SEHNR and CDR2 FQNEAQ (reference sequence). The CDR3 DNA follows: TGTGCCAGCAGCCTCAACTACGATGAGCAGTTCTTC. Translating gives CASSLNYDEQFF.

V usage is TRBV5-6 and J usage is TRBJ2-2; 10 nucleotides align to TRBD1. The CDR3 sequence is 18 residues long. Germline CDR1 is SGHDT and CDR2 is YYEEEE. The V and J ends lost 2 bases and 7 bases, in that order; junction bases with no gene match: 14. This CDR3 is CASSLFSGTGEFVGELFF. CDR3 nucleotides: TGTGCCAGCAGCTTATTCTCCGGGACAGGGGAATTTGTCGGGGAGCTGTTTTTT.

This clone was detected a few times. The same CDR3 is also encoded by other DNA sequences in this sample. This sequence joins TRBV27 and TRBJ1-2; TRBD1 agrees at 9 bases. The CDR3 is 13 amino acids. V shed 5 bases and J 6 bases; nucleotides not matched to a gene: 4. Germline V gene data show CDR1 as MNHEY and CDR2 as SMNVEV (reference sequence). CDR3 nucleotide sequence: TGTGCCAGCAGTCCCGGGACAGGGAATGGCTACACCTTC. Translating it yields CASSPGTGNGYTF.